Sequencing of this TCR beta chain was carried out in a study of blood T cell repertoires in COVID-19 (dated by TCRdb to about 2020). In terms of the full investigation: The collaborator samples originated in the United States, Italy and Spain and spanned the acute and convalescent phases of COVID-19. The dataset comprised deeply sampled blood TCRbeta repertoires from subjects exposed to, actively infected with, or recovered from COVID-19. A freely available public database, intended as a resource for researchers studying the immune response to SARS-CoV-2, is where the repertoires were released. HLA class I and class II types, where available, came from metadata supplied by the sample provider rather than from assay-based typing. The prospective study material was composed of cDNA or gDNA derived from T cells, B-cell-depleted T cells, or PBMCs. Samples were obtained from the ongoing ImmuneRACE study (first 160 participants) and from 950 to 1,500 subjects provided by 6 global collaborators. Sample metadata almost always included a de-identified subject ID, COVID-19 status, age in years and sex. What the research found in general, with its limitations: How much clinical and demographic metadata was included differed by source and by participant, and the metadata was provided uncurated.

Via the germline V gene, CDR1 is ENHRY and CDR2 SYGVKD. Inclusive of the bounding cysteine and phenylalanine, the CDR3 is 13 residues long. The only DNA kept is the CDR3, 39 bases in frame from the first base. Relative to germline, V is 1 base shorter and J is 5 bases shorter, with 8 bases between their ends. In Seattle, one collaborating source enrolled patients while the infection was active and tracked those patients longitudinally over the course of disease. Collaborating institutions collected whole blood in K2EDTA tubes following their own protocols. Collaborator samples were shipped for TCRbeta analysis as frozen whole blood, isolated PBMCs, or DNA extracted from either sample type. TCRbeta CDR3 regions were amplified from genomic DNA using the immunoSEQ Assay, a bias-controlled multiplex PCR. As for how the authors treated the data: The number of nucleated cells in each sample was estimated from the amplification of reference gene primers within the assay. Sequence reads were collapsed and filtered to measure the absolute abundance of every unique TCRbeta CDR3 rearrangement. For each sample, productive Simpson clonality was calculated by taking the square root of Simpson's diversity index across productive rearrangements. As stored in TCRdb, this immuneACCESS dataset retains in-frame rearrangements with V and J assigned. A fraction of the clones does not appear; measured against another copy, unresolved V genes explain less than half of the discrepancy, and the remainder lacks a known reason. The D gene and trimming were derived from the DNA, and the V and J assignments and clone size from that table. The sample data list 150,000 to 250,000 clones, and 94% of these were observed just once. The ten largest clones take up 0.76% of the sample.

On this clone: Its antigen is not yet known. No base quality values were provided; no much bigger clone lies one nucleotide off.

The specimen was peripheral blood. This TCR derives from a man aged 25 to 40 with COVID-19, enrolled during active disease. The chain is encoded by TRBV10-3 joined to TRBJ1-1; TRBD1 is perhaps the D gene, given 6 matching bases. The DNA is as follows: TGTGCCATCAGTGAGTTACAGGGAACTGAAGCTTTCTTT. It encodes CAISELQGTEAFF.